Listed here are 11 T cell receptor beta chains from one sample, sequenced in a study of CD8 T cells in Susac syndrome. Random hexamers primed reverse transcription of about 0.45 to 1 ug RNA. Each CDR3 protein is one row after TCRdb ran MiXCR on the immunoSEQ multiplex PCR reads. The data contain 45,000 to 55,000 distinct CDR3 sequences, approximately 93% of them singletons. Sequenced material: CD8+ T cells from PBMCs. These receptors all stem from a human donor in good health.

The chain employs TRBV4-1 and TRBJ2-7; 7 bases map to TRBD2. Trimming at V came to 0 bases and at J to 0 bases, leaving 5 bases not matched to a gene. The CDR3 is 16 amino acids. Germline V gene data show CDR1 as MGHRA and CDR2 as YSYEKL. CDR3 in amino acids: CASSQDLSGRSYEQYF. Written as DNA, the CDR3 is TGCGCCAGCAGCCAAGATCTTAGCGGGCGCTCCTACGAGCAGTACTTC.

The chain is built from TRBV27 and TRBJ2-7, with a possible D match to TRBD1 (6 bases). V lost 5 bases, J lost 2 bases, and 10 bases lay in between. Germline V gene data show CDR1 as MNHEY and CDR2 as SMNVEV (reference sequence). The CDR3 length is 13 residues. The CDR3 sequence is CASSVDSTYEQYF. Written as DNA, the CDR3 is TGTGCCAGCAGTGTGGACAGTACCTACGAGCAGTACTTC.

The chain couples TRBV29-1 to TRBJ2-3; TRBD2 is a possible D gene (6 bases). This CDR3 spans 13 amino acids. Germline V gene data show CDR1 as SQVTM and CDR2 as ANQGSEA. Trimming removed 7 bases from V and 1 base from J, with 12 bases in between. The CDR3 loop reads CSARDVRTDTQYF. Written as DNA, the CDR3 is TGCAGCGCGCGGGACGTACGCACAGATACGCAGTATTTT.

CDR3 DNA: TGTGCCATCAGGGGCGAGGGATCGGAGACCCAGTACTTC. Translated, it gives CAIRGEGSETQYF. This chain joins TRBV10-3 and TRBJ2-5, with a tentative D call TRBD2 (5 bases). V lost 6 bases to trimming and J lost 5 bases, with 13 bases between them. The germline gives CDR1 ENHRY, CDR2 SYGVKD. The CDR3 is 13 residues long.

The rearrangement uses TRBV12-3 or TRBV12-4 and TRBJ2-1; 13 bases agree with TRBD2. The CDR3 consists of 15 residues. The V gene end was trimmed by 3 bases and the J gene end by 8 bases; junction bases not matched to a gene: 4. In DNA, the CDR3 is TGTGCCAGCAGTTTGACTAGCGGGAGGCTCGATGAGCAGTTCTTC. Its translation: CASSLTSGRLDEQFF.

This chain links TRBV5-1 with TRBJ2-3; possibly TRBD1 or TRBD2 for D (7 bases each). CDR3 length: 15 amino acids. Trimming cost V 4 bases and J 1 base, with 13 bases left between them. CDR1 and CDR2 (germline): SGHRS, YFSETQ. The CDR3 bases are TGCGCCAGCAGCCGCAGGGGGGGCGGCACAGATACGCAGTATTTT. It encodes CASSRRGGGTDTQYF.

The chain employs TRBV28 and TRBJ1-1, with 7 bases that match TRBD1. This CDR3 has 14 residues. CDR1 and CDR2 from the germline V gene are MDHEN and SYDVKM. Trimming cost V 5 bases and J 6 bases; bases outside gene matches: 9. CDR3 DNA sequence: TGTGCCAGCAGTCGGGACAGCGGCGGCCCTGAAGCTTTCTTT. It codes for CASSRDSGGPEAFF.

This chain connects TRBV20-1 to TRBJ2-1; 9 nucleotides line up with TRBD2. The CDR3 covers 15 residues. V trimming: 3 bases; J trimming: 7 bases; junction bases outside the gene matches: 10. CDR1 DFQATT and CDR2 SNEGSKA come from the germline V gene (reference sequence). DNA for the CDR3: TGCAGTGCTAGGTATATAGCGGGAGACTGGAATGAGCAGTTCTTC. Its protein product is CSARYIAGDWNEQFF.

This chain's CDR3 is CASSIMRSSYEQYF. CDR3 DNA sequence: TGTGCCAGTAGTATCATGAGAAGCTCCTACGAGCAGTACTTC. The chain combines TRBV19 with TRBJ2-7; D is ambiguous. The CDR3 has 14 residues. Germline lookup yields CDR1 LNHDA and CDR2 SQIVND (reference sequence). V was shortened by 3 bases and J by 0 bases, with 9 bases between the two germline ends.

The V call is TRBV6-5, the J call TRBJ2-7, with 7 bases lining up with TRBD1. V trimming: 1 base; J trimming: 7 bases; junction bases outside the gene matches: 16. Germline CDR1 MNHEY, CDR2 SVGAGI. CDR3 length equals 17 residues. Written as DNA, the CDR3 is TGTGCCAGCAGTTACTTGAATCTTCCCGGGACAGCCGAAGAGCAGTACTTC. Translating it yields CASSYLNLPGTAEEQYF.

This chain joins TRBV5-4 and TRBJ2-7; the D gene is possibly TRBD2 (6 bases). Germline lookup yields CDR1 SGHNT and CDR2 YYREEE (reference sequence). This CDR3 is built from 15 residues. Trimming cost V 2 bases and J 2 bases, with 14 bases left between them. The CDR3 nucleotides are TGTGCCAGCAGCTTTGGCGGGTGGGAGGCCTACGAGCAGTACTTC. Residues: CASSFGGWEAYEQYF. Complete variable domain (other parts from reference TRBV5-4 and TRBJ2-7): ETGVTQSPTHLIKTRGQQVTLRCSSQSGHNTVSWYQQALGQGPQFIFQYYREEENGRGNFPPRFSGLQFPNYSSELNVNALELDDSALYLCASSFGGWEAYEQYFGPGTRLTVT.